This TCR beta chain was profiled in a study of blood T cell repertoires in COVID-19 (dated by TCRdb to about 2020). General notes on the study: The collaborator samples originated in the United States, Italy and Spain and spanned the acute and convalescent phases of COVID-19. The material from the prospective study consisted of cDNA or gDNA derived from T cells, B-cell-depleted T cells, or PBMCs. The dataset comprised deeply sampled blood TCRbeta repertoires from subjects exposed to, actively infected with, or recovered from COVID-19. The repertoires were released in a freely available public database intended as a resource for research on the immune response to SARS-CoV-2. The samples were drawn from the first 160 participants of the ongoing ImmuneRACE study and from 1,200 or so subjects provided by 6 global collaborators. A de-identified subject ID, COVID-19 status, age in years and sex were almost always included in the sample metadata. Where HLA class I and class II types were available, the types were taken from metadata supplied by the sample provider, not from assay-based typing.

The collaborating institutions used their own protocols to collect whole blood in K2EDTA tubes. For TCRbeta analysis, collaborators shipped samples as frozen whole blood, isolated PBMCs, or DNA extracted from either of those sample types. Findings and caveats that apply to the study as a whole: How much clinical and demographic metadata was included differed by source and by participant, and the metadata was provided uncurated.

The junction carries 3 bases between V and J, which are trimmed by 4 bases and 2 bases respectively. The germline V gene provides CDR1 SGHDT and CDR2 YYEEEE. CDR3 length: 11 amino acids, cysteine to phenylalanine. Only the CDR3 DNA is retained, 33 bases long and in frame from the first base. TCRbeta CDR3 regions were amplified from genomic DNA using the immunoSEQ Assay, a bias-controlled multiplex PCR. The paper's processing steps were these. Nucleated cell counts per sample were estimated from amplification of reference gene primers within the assay. To quantify the absolute abundance of each unique TCRbeta CDR3 rearrangement, sequence reads were collapsed and filtered. Productive Simpson clonality was computed per sample as the square root of Simpson's diversity index over productive rearrangements. As stored in TCRdb, this immuneACCESS dataset retains in-frame rearrangements with V and J assigned. A fraction of the clones does not appear; measured against another copy, unresolved V genes explain less than half of the discrepancy, and the remainder lacks a known reason. The DNA gave D and trimming, while V, J and clone size come from that table. This sample gives under 250,000 clones in total; roughly 80% of them show up just once. The top ten clones comprise less than 3.5% of the sample.

Concerning this clone: Its antigen is unknown. No base qualities exist here, and no much larger clone lies one base off it.

The TCR sequence derives from a woman in her late teens or twenties with acute or convalescent COVID-19. The sequence links TRBV5-6 to TRBJ1-1; no D gene can be assigned with confidence. The sequenced material came from peripheral blood. The DNA reads as follows: TGTGCCAGCAGCCTCAACACTGAAGCTTTCTTT. Protein translation: CASSLNTEAFF.